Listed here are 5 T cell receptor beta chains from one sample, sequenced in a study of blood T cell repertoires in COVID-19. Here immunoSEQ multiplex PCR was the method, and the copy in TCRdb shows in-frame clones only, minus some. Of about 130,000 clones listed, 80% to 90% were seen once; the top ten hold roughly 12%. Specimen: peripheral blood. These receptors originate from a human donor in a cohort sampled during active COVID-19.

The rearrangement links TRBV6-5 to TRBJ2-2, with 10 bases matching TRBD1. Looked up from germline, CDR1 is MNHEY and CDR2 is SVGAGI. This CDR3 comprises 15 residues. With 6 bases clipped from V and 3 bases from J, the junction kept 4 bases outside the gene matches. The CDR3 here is CASRQTGGDTGELFF. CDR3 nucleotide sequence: TGTGCCAGCAGACAGACAGGGGGCGACACCGGGGAGCTGTTTTTT.

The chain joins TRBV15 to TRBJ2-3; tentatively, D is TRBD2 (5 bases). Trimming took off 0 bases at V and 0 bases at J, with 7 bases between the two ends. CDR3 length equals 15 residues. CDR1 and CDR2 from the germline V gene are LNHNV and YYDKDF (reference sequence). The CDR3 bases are TGTGCCACCAGCAGAGACAAGCGGAGCACAGATACGCAGTATTTT. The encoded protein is CATSRDKRSTDTQYF.

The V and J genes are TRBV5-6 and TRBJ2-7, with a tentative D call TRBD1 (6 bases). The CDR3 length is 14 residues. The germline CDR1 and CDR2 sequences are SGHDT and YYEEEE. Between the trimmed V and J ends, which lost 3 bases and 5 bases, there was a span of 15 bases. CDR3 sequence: CASSSTGKLHEQYF. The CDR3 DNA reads TGTGCCAGCAGCTCAACAGGGAAGCTCCACGAGCAGTACTTC.

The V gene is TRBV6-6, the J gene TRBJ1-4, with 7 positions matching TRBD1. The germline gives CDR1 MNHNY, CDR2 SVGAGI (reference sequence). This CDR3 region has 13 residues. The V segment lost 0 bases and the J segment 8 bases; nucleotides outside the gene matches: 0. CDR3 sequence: CASSYSTGEKLFF. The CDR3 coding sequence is TGTGCCAGCAGTTACTCGACAGGGGAAAAACTGTTTTTT.

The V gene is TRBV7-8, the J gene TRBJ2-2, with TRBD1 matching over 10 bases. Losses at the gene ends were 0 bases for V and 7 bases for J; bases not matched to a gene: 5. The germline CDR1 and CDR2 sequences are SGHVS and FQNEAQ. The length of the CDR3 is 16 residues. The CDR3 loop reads CASSLARQGAVGELFF. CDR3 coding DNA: TGTGCCAGCAGCTTAGCGCGACAGGGGGCTGTCGGGGAGCTGTTTTTT.